This TCR beta chain was obtained from a study of blood T cells in healthy people across ages. PCR was performed a second time for 7 to 11 cycles using a sample-barcoded 5' primer and a J-beta primer mix. Every sample gave at least 2.5 million paired-end reads containing CDR3. MiXCR, run by TCRdb on the 5' RACE reads, gives a single entry per CDR3 protein. The sample consists of some 320,000 distinct CDR3 sequences, roughly 26% of them appearing once. This clonotype was seen at least ten times. The sequence was collected from a woman aged 70-85 years in good health. Sequenced material: blood.

The CDR3 loop reads CASSWTRASQETQYF. In DNA, the CDR3 is TGTGCCAGCAGCTGGACGCGAGCTTCACAAGAGACCCAGTACTTC. V and J are TRBV5-6 and TRBJ2-5; D not certain. The CDR3 covers 15 residues. CDR1 and CDR2 (germline): SGHDT, YYEEEE. Trimming took off 3 bases at V and 2 bases at J, with 14 bases between the two ends.